This T cell receptor beta chain came from a study of blood T cell repertoires in COVID-19. Study information: Specimens from acute and convalescent COVID-19 originated in the United States, Italy and Spain. T cells, B-cell-depleted T cells, or PBMCs supplied cDNA or gDNA.

The CDR3 loop spans 14 amino acids. The V end lost 3 bases, the J end lost 4 bases, and 12 bases lay between the germline ends. Germline CDR1 reads KGHSH; CDR2 reads LQKENI. Under the authors' procedure: From reference gene primer amplification, estimates of nucleated cell counts were derived. Only in-frame clones appear in the TCRdb table, and some are missing; sequencing was by immunoSEQ multiplex PCR. The V and J calls and the clone size are those of that table, but D and trimming were determined from the DNA. The sample yields approximately 160,000 clones, approximately 93% seen once. Enrolled during active infection, Seattle patients were then followed longitudinally.

This TCR was recovered from a woman aged 55-70 years with COVID-19, enrolled during active disease. This chain connects TRBV18 to TRBJ1-2; TRBD1 is a possible D gene (6 bases). Material: peripheral blood. The CDR3 nucleotides read TGTGCCAGCTCACCCAGACAGGACCCCTATGGCTACACCTTC. Translated, it gives CASSPRQDPYGYTF.